This is a list of T cell receptor beta chains from one sample in a study of blood T cell repertoires in COVID-19. Clones were read by immunoSEQ multiplex PCR, and TCRdb kept only the in-frame ones, dropping some. The data hold around 370,000 clones, with around 87% observed a single time. The sequenced material came from peripheral blood. Receptors originate from a woman between 50 and 59 years old with COVID-19, enrolled during active disease. Both conserved end residues are part of each CDR3.

v_call,j_call,cdr3_aa
TRBV30,TRBJ2-5,CAWSEGWGTRGETQYF
TRBV5-4,TRBJ1-3,CAITLLGQGGGNTIYF
TRBV7-9,TRBJ1-1,CASSLNRNTEAFF
TRBV29-1,TRBJ2-2,CSVDRGSAGELFF
TRBV5-5,TRBJ1-4,CASSLVPVRGTATNEKLFF
TRBV30,TRBJ2-3,CAWSTSGFIDTQYF
TRBV6-5,TRBJ2-7,CASWRSGSKGEQYF
TRBV4-2,TRBJ2-7,CASSQDPQGSSYEQYF
TRBV9,TRBJ1-5,CASSVGSVNQPQHF
TRBV28,TRBJ2-2,CASSFGGSNTGELFF
TRBV4-1,TRBJ2-2,CASSLFSGRTGELFF
TRBV5-4,TRBJ2-7,CASRQGLADYEQYF
TRBV7-9,TRBJ2-1,CASSPRAGTTEQFF
TRBV7-8,TRBJ1-1,CASSTGQIRTEAFF
TRBV18,TRBJ2-3,CASTGGVTDTQYF
TRBV12-3/TRBV12-4,TRBJ1-3,CASSLSGRDTIYF
TRBV5-5,TRBJ2-7,CASSLWGLVSYEQYF
TRBV3-1/TRBV3-2,TRBJ2-7,CASSHLSHEQYF
TRBV29-1,TRBJ2-5,CSVENYPKGETQYF
TRBV14,TRBJ1-1,CASSQQNRGNTEAFF
TRBV27,TRBJ2-7,CASSGPGHSYEQYF
TRBV7-9,TRBJ2-7,CASSQTGATPEQYF
TRBV5-8,TRBJ2-1,CASSFRAGDNEQFF
TRBV27,TRBJ1-2,CASRSGGNSNYGYTF
TRBV6-5,TRBJ2-3,CASSYSRGLAASKQYF
TRBV7-3,TRBJ2-7,CASSLKAGSSDEQYF
TRBV6-5,TRBJ2-6,CASRGGHSGANVLTF
TRBV2,TRBJ2-1,CAIQGASYNEQFF
TRBV6-5,TRBJ1-5,CASRSGGLGNQPQHF
TRBV30,TRBJ1-1,CAWTTGGSVNTEAFF
TRBV29-1,TRBJ2-7,CSVDTGYEQYF
TRBV6-2/TRBV6-3,TRBJ1-1,CASSPHAGTVTNTEAFF
TRBV5-4,TRBJ1-1,CASTRDPGGTEAFF
TRBV15,TRBJ1-4,CATSSGGQPNEKLFF
TRBV6-2/TRBV6-3,TRBJ1-2,CASSPQRQGLNYGYTF
TRBV3-1/TRBV3-2,TRBJ1-2,CASSQSRGLVYGYTF
TRBV2,TRBJ2-7,CASSGEAGQQYF
TRBV2,TRBJ1-1,CASSAQGGNTEAFF